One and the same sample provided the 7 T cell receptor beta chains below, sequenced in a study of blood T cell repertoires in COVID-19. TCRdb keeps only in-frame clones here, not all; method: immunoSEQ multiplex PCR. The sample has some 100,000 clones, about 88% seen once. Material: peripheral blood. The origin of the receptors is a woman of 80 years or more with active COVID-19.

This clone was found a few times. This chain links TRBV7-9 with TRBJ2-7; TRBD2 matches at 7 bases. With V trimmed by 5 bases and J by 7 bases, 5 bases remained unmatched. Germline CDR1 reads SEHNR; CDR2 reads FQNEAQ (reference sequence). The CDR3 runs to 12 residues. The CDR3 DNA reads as TGTGCCAGCAGCCAGCCGGGGGGTGAGCAGTACTTC. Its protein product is CASSQPGGEQYF.

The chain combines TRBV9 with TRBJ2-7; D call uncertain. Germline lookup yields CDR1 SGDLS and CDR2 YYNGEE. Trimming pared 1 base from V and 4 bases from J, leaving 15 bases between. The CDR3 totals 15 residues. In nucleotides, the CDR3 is TGTGCCAGCAGCGTATACAGCCTTCCTGGGTACGAGCAGTACTTC. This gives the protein CASSVYSLPGYEQYF.

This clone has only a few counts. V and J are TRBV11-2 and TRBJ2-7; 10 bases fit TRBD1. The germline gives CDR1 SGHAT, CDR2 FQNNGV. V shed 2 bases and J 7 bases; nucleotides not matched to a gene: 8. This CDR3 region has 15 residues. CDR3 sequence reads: CASSLRGTGEVEQYF. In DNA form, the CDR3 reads TGTGCCAGCAGCTTAAGAGGGACAGGGGAAGTAGAGCAGTACTTC.

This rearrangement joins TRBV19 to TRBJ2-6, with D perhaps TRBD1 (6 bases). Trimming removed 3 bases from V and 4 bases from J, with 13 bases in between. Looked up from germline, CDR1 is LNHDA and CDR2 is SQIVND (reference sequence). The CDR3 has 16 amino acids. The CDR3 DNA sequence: TGTGCCAGTAGTATGGGCCGACAGGCCGGGGCCAACGTCCTGACTTTC. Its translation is CASSMGRQAGANVLTF.

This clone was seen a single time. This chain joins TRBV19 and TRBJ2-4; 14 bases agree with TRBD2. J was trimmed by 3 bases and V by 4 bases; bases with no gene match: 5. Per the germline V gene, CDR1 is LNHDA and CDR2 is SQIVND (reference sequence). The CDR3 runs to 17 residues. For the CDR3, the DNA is TGTGCCAGTAGTACACGGACTAGCGGGAGGCTCAAAAACATTCAGTACTTC. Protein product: CASSTRTSGRLKNIQYF. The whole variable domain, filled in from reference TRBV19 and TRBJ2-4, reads DGGITQSPKYLFRKEGQNVTLSCEQNLNHDAMYWYRQDPGQGLRLIYYSQIVNDFQKGDIAEGYSVSREKKESFPLTVTSAQKNPTAFYLCASSTRTSGRLKNIQYFGAGTRLSVL.

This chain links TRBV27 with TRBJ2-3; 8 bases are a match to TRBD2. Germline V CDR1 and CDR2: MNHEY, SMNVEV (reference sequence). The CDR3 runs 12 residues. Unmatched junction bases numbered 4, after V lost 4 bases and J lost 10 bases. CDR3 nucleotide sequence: TGTGCCAGCAGTTCATGGACTAGCTCGCAGTATTTT. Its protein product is CASSSWTSSQYF.

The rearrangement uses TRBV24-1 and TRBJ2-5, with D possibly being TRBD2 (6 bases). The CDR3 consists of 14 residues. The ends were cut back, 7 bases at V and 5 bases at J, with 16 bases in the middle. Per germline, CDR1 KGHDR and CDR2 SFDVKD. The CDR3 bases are TGTGCCACCAGCGGGAGCGCGGAAATTGAGACCCAGTACTTC. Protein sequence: CATSGSAEIETQYF.